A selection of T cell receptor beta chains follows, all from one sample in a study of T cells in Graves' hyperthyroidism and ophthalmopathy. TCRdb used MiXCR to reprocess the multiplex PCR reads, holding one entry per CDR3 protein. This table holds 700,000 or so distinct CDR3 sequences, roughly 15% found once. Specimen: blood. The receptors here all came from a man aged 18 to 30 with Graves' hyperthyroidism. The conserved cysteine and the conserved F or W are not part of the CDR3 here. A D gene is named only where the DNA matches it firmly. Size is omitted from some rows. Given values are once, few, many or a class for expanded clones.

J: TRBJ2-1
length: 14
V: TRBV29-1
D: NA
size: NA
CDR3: SVRSLRGGEYNEQF

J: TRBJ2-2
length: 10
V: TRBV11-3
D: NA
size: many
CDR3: ASRRKTGELF

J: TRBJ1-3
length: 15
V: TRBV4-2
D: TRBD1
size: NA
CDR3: ASSPAGTGGSGNTIY

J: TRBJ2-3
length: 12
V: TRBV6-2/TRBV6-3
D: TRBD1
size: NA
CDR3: ASRIQGPTDTQY

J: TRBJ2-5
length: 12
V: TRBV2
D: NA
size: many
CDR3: ASSDDRWEETQY

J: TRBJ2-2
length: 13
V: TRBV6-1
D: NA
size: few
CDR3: ARTSDSQNTGELF

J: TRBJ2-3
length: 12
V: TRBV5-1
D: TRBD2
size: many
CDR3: ASSGTSGTDTQY

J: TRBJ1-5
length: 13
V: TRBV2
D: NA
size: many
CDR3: ASTPDGGSGQPQH

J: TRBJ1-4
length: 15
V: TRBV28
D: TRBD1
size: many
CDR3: ASRSPGQGATNEKLF

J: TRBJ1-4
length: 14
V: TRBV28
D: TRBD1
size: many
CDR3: ASSQTGFSTNEKLF

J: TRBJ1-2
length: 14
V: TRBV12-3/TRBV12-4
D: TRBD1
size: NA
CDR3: ASSQSPGQGERGYT

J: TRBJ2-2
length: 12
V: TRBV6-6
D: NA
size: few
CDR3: ASSYRAGAGELF

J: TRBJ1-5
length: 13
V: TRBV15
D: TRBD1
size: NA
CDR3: ATSGDRAQGQPRH

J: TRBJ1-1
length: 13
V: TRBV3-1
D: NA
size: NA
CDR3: ASSQDQGQNTEAF

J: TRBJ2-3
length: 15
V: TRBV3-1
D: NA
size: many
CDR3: ASSPFPGRKFTDTQY

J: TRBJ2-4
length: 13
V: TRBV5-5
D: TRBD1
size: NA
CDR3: TSSPEGTALNIQY

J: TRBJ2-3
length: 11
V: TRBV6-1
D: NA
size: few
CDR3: ASKIGGTDTQY

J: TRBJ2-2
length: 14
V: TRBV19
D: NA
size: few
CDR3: ASSIDRGGNTGELF

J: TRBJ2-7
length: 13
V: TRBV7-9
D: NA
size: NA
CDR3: ASSQEGRPAYEQY

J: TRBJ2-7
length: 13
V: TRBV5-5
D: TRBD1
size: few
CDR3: ASSPEGTVIYEQY

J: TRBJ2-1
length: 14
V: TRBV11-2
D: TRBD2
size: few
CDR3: ASSSSRLAGAQEQF

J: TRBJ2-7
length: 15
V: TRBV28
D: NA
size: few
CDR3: ASSLWGAADSSYEQY

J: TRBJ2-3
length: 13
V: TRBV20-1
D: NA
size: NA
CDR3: SVFTTGSGTDTQY

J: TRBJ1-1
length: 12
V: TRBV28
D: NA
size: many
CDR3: ASSLDHFDTEAF

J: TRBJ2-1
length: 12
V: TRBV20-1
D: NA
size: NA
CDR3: SARAGNSEDEQF